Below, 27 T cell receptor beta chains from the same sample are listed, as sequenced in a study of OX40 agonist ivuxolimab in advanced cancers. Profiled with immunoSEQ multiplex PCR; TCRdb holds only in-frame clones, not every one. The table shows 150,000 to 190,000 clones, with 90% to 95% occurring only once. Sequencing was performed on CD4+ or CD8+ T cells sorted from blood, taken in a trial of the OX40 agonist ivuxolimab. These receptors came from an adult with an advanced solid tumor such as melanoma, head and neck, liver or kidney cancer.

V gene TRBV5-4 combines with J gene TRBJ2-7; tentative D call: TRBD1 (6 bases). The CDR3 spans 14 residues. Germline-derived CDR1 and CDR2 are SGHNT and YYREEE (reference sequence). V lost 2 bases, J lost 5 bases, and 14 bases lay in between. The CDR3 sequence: CASSFYPGAHEQYF. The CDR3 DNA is TGTGCCAGCAGCTTTTACCCAGGGGCCCACGAGCAGTACTTC.

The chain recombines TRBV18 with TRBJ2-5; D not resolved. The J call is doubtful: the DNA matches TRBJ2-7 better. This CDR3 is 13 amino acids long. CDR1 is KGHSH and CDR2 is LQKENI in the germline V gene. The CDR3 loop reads CASSPLAGYEQYF. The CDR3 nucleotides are TGTGCCAGCTCACCCCTGGCCGGATACGAGCAGTACTTC.

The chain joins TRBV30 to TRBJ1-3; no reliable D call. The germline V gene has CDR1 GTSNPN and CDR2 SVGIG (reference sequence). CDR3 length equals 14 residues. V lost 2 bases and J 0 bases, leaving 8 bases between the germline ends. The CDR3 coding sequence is TGTGCCTGGAGTATGAGGAGCTCTGGAAACACCATATATTTT. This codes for CAWSMRSSGNTIYF.

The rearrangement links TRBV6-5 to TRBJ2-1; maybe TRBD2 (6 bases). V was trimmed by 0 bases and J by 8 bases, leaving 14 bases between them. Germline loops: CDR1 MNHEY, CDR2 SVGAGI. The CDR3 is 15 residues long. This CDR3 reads CASSYSGLAIDEQFF. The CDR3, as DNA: TGTGCCAGCAGTTACTCCGGGCTAGCGATCGATGAGCAGTTCTTC.

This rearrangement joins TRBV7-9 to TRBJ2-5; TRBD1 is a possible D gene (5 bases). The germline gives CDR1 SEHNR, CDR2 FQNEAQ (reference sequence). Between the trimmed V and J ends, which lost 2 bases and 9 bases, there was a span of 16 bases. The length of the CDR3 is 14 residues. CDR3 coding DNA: TGTGCCAGCAGCTTATTCAGCGCCGAAGGGGCCCAGTACTTC. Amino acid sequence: CASSLFSAEGAQYF.

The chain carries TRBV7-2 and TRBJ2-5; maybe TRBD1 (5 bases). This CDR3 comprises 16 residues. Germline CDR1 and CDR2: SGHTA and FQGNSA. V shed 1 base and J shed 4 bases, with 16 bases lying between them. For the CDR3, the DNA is TGTGCCAGCAGCTTAGGACTTGGACAATTAGGAGAGACCCAGTACTTC. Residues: CASSLGLGQLGETQYF.

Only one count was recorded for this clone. CDR3: CASSAGTRPTYEQYF. The CDR3 bases are TGTGCCAGCAGCGCAGGGACTCGACCAACCTACGAGCAGTACTTC. This rearrangement joins TRBV5-4 to TRBJ2-7; possibly TRBD2 for D (6 bases). The V end lost 4 bases, the J end lost 2 bases, and 16 bases lay between the germline ends. The CDR3 runs to 15 residues. The germline gives CDR1 SGHNT, CDR2 YYREEE (reference sequence).

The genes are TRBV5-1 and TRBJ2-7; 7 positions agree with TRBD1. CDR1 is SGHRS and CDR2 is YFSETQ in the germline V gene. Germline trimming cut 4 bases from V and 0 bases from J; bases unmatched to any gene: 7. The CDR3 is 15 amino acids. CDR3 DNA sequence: TGCGCCAGCAGCCCGACCTGGGACAGCTCCTACGAGCAGTACTTC. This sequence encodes CASSPTWDSSYEQYF.

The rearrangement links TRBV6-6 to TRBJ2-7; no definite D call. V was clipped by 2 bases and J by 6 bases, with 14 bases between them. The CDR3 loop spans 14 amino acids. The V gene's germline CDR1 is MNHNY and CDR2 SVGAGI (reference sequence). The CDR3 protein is CASSYLERTSEQYF. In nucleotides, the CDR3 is TGTGCCAGCAGTTACCTTGAAAGGACCAGCGAGCAGTACTTC.

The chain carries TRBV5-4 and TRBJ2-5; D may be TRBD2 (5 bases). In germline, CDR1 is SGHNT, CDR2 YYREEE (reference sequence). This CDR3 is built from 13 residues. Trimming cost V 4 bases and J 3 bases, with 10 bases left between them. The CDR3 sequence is CASSIATEETQYF. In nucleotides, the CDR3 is TGTGCCAGCAGCATAGCGACGGAAGAGACCCAGTACTTC.

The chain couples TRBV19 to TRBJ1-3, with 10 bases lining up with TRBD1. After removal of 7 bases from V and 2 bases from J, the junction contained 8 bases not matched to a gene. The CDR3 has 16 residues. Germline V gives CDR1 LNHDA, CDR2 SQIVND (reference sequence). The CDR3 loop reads CASTRTGGPPGNTIYF. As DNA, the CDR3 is TGTGCCAGTACAAGGACAGGGGGACCTCCTGGAAACACCATATATTTT.

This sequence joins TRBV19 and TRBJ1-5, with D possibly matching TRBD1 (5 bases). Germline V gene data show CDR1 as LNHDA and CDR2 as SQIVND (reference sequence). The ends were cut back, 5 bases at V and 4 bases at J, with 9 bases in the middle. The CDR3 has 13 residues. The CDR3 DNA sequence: TGTGCCAGTAGTCCTAGGGGAAATCAGCCCCAGCATTTT. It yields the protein CASSPRGNQPQHF.

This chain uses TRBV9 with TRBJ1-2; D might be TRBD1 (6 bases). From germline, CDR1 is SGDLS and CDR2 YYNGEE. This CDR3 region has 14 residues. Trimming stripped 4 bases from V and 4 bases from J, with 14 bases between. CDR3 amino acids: CASSPETGSYGYTF. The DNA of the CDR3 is TGTGCCAGCAGCCCCGAGACAGGTAGCTATGGCTACACCTTC. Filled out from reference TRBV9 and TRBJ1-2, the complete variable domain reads DSGVTQTPKHLITATGQRVTLRCSPRSGDLSVYWYQQSLDQGLQFLIQYYNGEERAKGNILERFSAQQFPDLHSELNLSSLELGDSALYFCASSPETGSYGYTFGSGTRLTVV.

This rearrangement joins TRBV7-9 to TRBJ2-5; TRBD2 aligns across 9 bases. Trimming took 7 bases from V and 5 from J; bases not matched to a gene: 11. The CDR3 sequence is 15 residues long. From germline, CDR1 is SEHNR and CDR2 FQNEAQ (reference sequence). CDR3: CASTPGAGGPETQYF. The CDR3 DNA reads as TGTGCCAGCACCCCGGGGGCGGGAGGGCCGGAGACCCAGTACTTC.

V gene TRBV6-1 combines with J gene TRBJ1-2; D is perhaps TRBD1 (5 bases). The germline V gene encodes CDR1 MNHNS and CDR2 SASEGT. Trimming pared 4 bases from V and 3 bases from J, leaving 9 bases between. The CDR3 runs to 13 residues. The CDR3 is CASSVEGHYGYTF. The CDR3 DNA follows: TGTGCCAGCAGTGTTGAGGGACACTATGGCTACACCTTC.

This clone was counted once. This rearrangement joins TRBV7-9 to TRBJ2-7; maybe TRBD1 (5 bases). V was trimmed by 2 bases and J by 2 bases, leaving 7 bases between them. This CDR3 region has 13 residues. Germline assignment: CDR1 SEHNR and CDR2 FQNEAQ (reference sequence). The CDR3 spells CASSLQGAYEQYF. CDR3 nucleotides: TGTGCCAGCAGCTTACAGGGCGCCTACGAGCAGTACTTC.

The CDR3 nucleotides are TGTGCCAGTAGCAGGGGACACCAGGTACCCGGGACCCAGTACTTC. The encoded protein is CASSRGHQVPGTQYF. This chain links TRBV19 with TRBJ2-5; perhaps TRBD1 as D (6 bases). Trimming stripped 6 bases from V and 7 bases from J, with 21 bases between. The CDR3 has 15 amino acids. Germline V gives CDR1 LNHDA, CDR2 SQIVND (reference sequence).

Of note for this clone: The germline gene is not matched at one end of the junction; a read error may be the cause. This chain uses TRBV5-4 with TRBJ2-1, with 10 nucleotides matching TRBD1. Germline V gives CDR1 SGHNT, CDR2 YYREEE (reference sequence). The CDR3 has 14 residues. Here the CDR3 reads CASTLDRGGDEQFF. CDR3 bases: TGTGCCAGCACCTTGGACAGGGGGGGAGATGAGCAGTTCTTC.

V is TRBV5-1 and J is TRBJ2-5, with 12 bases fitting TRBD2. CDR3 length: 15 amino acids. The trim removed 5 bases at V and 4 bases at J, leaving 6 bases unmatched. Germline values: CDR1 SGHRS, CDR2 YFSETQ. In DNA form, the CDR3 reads TGCGCCAGCAGGGGTCTAGCGGGAGGGAGAGAGACCCAGTACTTC. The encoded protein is CASRGLAGGRETQYF.

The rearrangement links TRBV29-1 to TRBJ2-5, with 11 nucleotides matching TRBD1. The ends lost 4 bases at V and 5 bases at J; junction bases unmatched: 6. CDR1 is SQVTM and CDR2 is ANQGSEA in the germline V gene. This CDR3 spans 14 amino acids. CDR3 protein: CSVGTGGVRETQYF. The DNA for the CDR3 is TGCAGCGTTGGGACAGGGGGCGTTCGGGAGACCCAGTACTTC. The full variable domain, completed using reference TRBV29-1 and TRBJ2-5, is SAVISQKPSRDICQRGTSLTIQCQVDSQVTMMFWYRQQPGQSLTLIATANQGSEATYESGFVIDKFPISRPNLTFSTLTVSNMSPEDSSIYLCSVGTGGVRETQYFGPGTRLLVL.

CDR3 protein: CASRGQGAGQPQHF. Here the CDR3 DNA reads TGTGCCAGCAGGGGACAGGGGGCCGGTCAGCCCCAGCATTTT. The rearrangement joins TRBV6-6 to TRBJ1-5, with 12 bases identical to TRBD1. This CDR3 has 14 residues. The junction had 3 bases not matched to a gene; V was cut back by 6 bases and J by 6 bases. CDR1 is MNHNY, CDR2 SVGAGI, per germline (reference sequence).

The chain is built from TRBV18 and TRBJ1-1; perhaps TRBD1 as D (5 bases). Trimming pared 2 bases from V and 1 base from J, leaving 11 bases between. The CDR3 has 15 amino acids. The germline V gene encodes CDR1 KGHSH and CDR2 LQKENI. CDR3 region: CASSPRRGQNTEAFF. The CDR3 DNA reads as TGTGCCAGCTCACCAAGGAGGGGCCAGAACACTGAAGCTTTCTTT. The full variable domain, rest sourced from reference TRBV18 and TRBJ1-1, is NAGVMQNPRHLVRRRGQEARLRCSPMKGHSHVYWYRQLPEEGLKFMVYLQKENIIDESGMPKERFSAEFPKEGPSILRIQQVVRGDSAAYFCASSPRRGQNTEAFFGQGTRLTVV.

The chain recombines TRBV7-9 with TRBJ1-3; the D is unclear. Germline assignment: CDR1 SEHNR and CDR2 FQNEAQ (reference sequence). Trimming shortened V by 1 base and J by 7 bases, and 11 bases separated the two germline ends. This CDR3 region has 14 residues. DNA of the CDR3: TGTGCCAGCAGCTTAGACGTAGCCGTGAACACCATATATTTT. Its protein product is CASSLDVAVNTIYF. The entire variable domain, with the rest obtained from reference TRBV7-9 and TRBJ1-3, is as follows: DTGVSQNPRHKITKRGQNVTFRCDPISEHNRLYWYRQTLGQGPEFLTYFQNEAQLEKSRLLSDRFSAERPKGSFSTLEIQRTEQGDSAMYLCASSLDVAVNTIYFGEGSWLTVV.

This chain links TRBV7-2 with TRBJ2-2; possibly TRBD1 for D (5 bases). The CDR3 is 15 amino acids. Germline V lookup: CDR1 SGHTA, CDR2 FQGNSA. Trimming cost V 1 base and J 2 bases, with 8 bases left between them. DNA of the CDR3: TGTGCCAGCAGCTTAGGGACATCTAACACCGGGGAGCTGTTTTTT. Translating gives CASSLGTSNTGELFF.

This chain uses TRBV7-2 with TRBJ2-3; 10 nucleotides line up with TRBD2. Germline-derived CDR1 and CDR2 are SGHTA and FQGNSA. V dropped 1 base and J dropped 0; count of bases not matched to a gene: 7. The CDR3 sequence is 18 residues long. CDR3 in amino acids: CASSLVVAGGRSTDTQYF. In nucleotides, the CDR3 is TGTGCCAGCAGCTTAGTTGTAGCGGGGGGCCGCAGCACAGATACGCAGTATTTT.

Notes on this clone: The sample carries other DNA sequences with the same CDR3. The CDR3 spells CASSRLDRPFSNQPQHF. Written as DNA, the CDR3 is TGTGCCAGCAGCCGCCTTGACAGGCCCTTCAGCAATCAGCCCCAGCATTTT. V usage is TRBV5-6 and J usage is TRBJ1-5; a weak D match, TRBD1 (6 bases). The germline V gene has CDR1 SGHDT and CDR2 YYEEEE. V lost 4 bases and J 1 base, leaving 18 bases between the germline ends. The CDR3 covers 17 residues.

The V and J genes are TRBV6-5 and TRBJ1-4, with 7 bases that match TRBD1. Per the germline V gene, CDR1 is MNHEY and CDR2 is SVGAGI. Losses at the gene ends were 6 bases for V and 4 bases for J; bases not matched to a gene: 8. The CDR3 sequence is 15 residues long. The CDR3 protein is CASRPRTGDNEKLFF. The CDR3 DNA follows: TGTGCCAGCAGACCGAGGACAGGTGATAATGAAAAACTGTTTTTT.